The 14 T cell receptor beta chains below all came from one sample that was sequenced in a study of blood T cell repertoires in COVID-19. Repertoires were generated with immunoSEQ multiplex PCR, while TCRdb's copy carries only in-frame clones and drops some. The sample records around 400,000 clones, roughly 86% being singletons. Material: peripheral blood. The receptors here all came from a woman aged 55 to 70 with COVID-19, enrolled during active disease.

This chain connects TRBV5-6 to TRBJ1-2; 10 bases map to TRBD1. Germline V gene lookup returns CDR1 SGHDT and CDR2 YYEEEE. This CDR3 spans 12 amino acids. V was pared by 3 bases and J by 7 bases, with 0 bases of the junction left unmatched. The CDR3, as DNA: TGTGCCAGCAGCTGGGACAGGGGTGGCTACACCTTC. As protein: CASSWDRGGYTF.

The chain links TRBV7-2 to TRBJ1-5; tentatively, D is TRBD1 (6 bases). From germline, CDR1 is SGHTA and CDR2 FQGNSA. This CDR3 spans 15 amino acids. V was shortened by 5 bases and J by 5 bases, with 16 bases between the two germline ends. The CDR3 DNA reads as TGTGCCAGCAGCCTCGGGCGCAGGGGATATCAGCCCCAGCATTTT. Protein product: CASSLGRRGYQPQHF.

The chain couples TRBV10-3 to TRBJ1-5; 8 bases are shared with TRBD1. Germline-derived CDR1 and CDR2 are ENHRY and SYGVKD. Germline trimming cut 5 bases from V and 2 bases from J; bases unmatched to any gene: 5. This CDR3 spans 15 amino acids. The CDR3 DNA is TGTGCCATCAGTAACGGACAGGGTGGCAATCAGCCCCAGCATTTT. Protein product: CAISNGQGGNQPQHF.

This clone was recorded once. The chain is built from TRBV15 and TRBJ1-2; tentatively, D is TRBD1 (6 bases). Looked up from germline, CDR1 is LNHNV and CDR2 is YYDKDF (reference sequence). With 5 bases removed from V and 8 bases from J, the gap between germline ends came to 15 bases. CDR3 length: 13 amino acids. This CDR3 is CATSWDILGGYTF. CDR3 nucleotide sequence: TGTGCCACCAGCTGGGACATCCTTGGGGGCTACACCTTC.

The chain joins TRBV3-1 (or the pseudogene TRBV3-2) to TRBJ1-2; TRBD1 matches at 7 bases. The CDR3 sequence is 16 residues long. Looked up from germline, CDR1 is LGHDT and CDR2 is YNNKEL (reference sequence). Unmatched junction bases numbered 16, after V lost 4 bases and J lost 8 bases. DNA for the CDR3: TGTGCCAGCAGCCTCCGAGGGGGCGACAGGGACTTGGGCTACACCTTC. As protein: CASSLRGGDRDLGYTF.

The chain carries TRBV19 and TRBJ1-5, with TRBD1 matching 12 bases. V shed 10 bases, J shed 6 bases, and the junction held 10 bases outside the gene matches. The germline V gene encodes CDR1 LNHDA and CDR2 SQIVND (reference sequence). The CDR3 length is 15 residues. The CDR3 nucleotides read TGTGCCACCGCCGGGACAGGGGGCACGGGTCAGCCCCAGCATTTT. Its protein is CATAGTGGTGQPQHF.

This chain joins TRBV9 and TRBJ2-2; possibly TRBD1 for D (6 bases). This CDR3 contains 15 residues. Germline V gene sequence: CDR1 SGDLS, CDR2 YYNGEE. V lost 6 bases, J lost 3 bases, and 15 bases lay in between. CDR3: CASKQGNLDTGELFF. The CDR3, as DNA: TGTGCCAGCAAACAGGGAAACTTAGACACCGGGGAGCTGTTTTTT. Combining the CDR3 with reference TRBV9 and TRBJ2-2 gives the whole variable domain DSGVTQTPKHLITATGQRVTLRCSPRSGDLSVYWYQQSLDQGLQFLIQYYNGEERAKGNILERFSAQQFPDLHSELNLSSLELGDSALYFCASKQGNLDTGELFFGEGSRLTVL.

The chain links TRBV6-1 to TRBJ1-4, with D unclear. Trimming removed 1 base at V and 0 bases at J, with 6 bases between. The CDR3 consists of 15 residues. CDR1 and CDR2 from the germline V gene are MNHNS and SASEGT. CDR3 sequence reads: CASSEGGTTNEKLFF. As DNA, the CDR3 is TGTGCCAGCAGTGAAGGAGGCACAACTAATGAAAAACTGTTTTTT.

The chain combines TRBV2 with TRBJ2-3; D unresolved. From germline, CDR1 is SNHLY and CDR2 FYNNEI. V shed 2 bases and J shed 6 bases, with 12 bases lying between them. This CDR3 contains 14 residues. The DNA of the CDR3 is TGTGCCAGCAGTGAACCAAGGCGGATGGATACGCAGTATTTT. It is translated as CASSEPRRMDTQYF.

This chain joins TRBV19 and TRBJ2-1; TRBD2 matches at 7 bases. In germline, CDR1 is LNHDA, CDR2 SQIVND (reference sequence). The CDR3 contains 15 residues. Trimming cost V 5 bases and J 5 bases; bases outside gene matches: 9. The CDR3: CASSLPGLLNNEQFF. In DNA, the CDR3 is TGTGCCAGTAGTCTCCCGGGACTACTAAACAATGAGCAGTTCTTC. Filled out from reference TRBV19 and TRBJ2-1, the complete variable domain reads DGGITQSPKYLFRKEGQNVTLSCEQNLNHDAMYWYRQDPGQGLRLIYYSQIVNDFQKGDIAEGYSVSREKKESFPLTVTSAQKNPTAFYLCASSLPGLLNNEQFFGPGTRLTVL.

The V gene is TRBV9, the J gene TRBJ2-7; 8 bases are shared with TRBD2. Germline V CDR1 and CDR2: SGDLS, YYNGEE. V was pared by 4 bases and J by 4 bases, with 10 bases of the junction left unmatched. The CDR3 has 15 residues. The CDR3 is CASSMIAGFGYEQYF. For the CDR3, the DNA is TGTGCCAGCAGCATGATAGCGGGGTTCGGTTACGAGCAGTACTTC.

The chain joins TRBV10-1 to TRBJ1-2; D remains ambiguous. V was trimmed by 0 bases and J by 8 bases, leaving 10 bases between them. This CDR3 is 13 amino acids long. Looked up from germline, CDR1 is WNHNN and CDR2 is SYGVQD (reference sequence). The CDR3: CASSESTRSGYTF. DNA for the CDR3: TGCGCCAGCAGTGAGTCGACTCGGTCAGGCTACACCTTC.

This clone was detected only once. The chain is built from TRBV4-1 and TRBJ2-7; D perhaps matches TRBD2 (6 bases). CDR3 length equals 15 residues. V dropped 0 bases and J dropped 6 bases, with 15 bases sitting between them. Germline V CDR1 and CDR2: MGHRA, YSYEKL. The CDR3 coding sequence is TGCGCCAGCAGCCAAGAGTGGACGGGGGACCTCGAGCAGTACTTC. Translated, it gives CASSQEWTGDLEQYF.

This sequence joins TRBV28 and TRBJ2-2; 13 bases are a match to TRBD2. Germline CDR1 and CDR2: MDHEN and SYDVKM. The CDR3 extends over 14 amino acids. The ends lost 8 bases at V and 6 bases at J; junction bases unmatched: 3. This CDR3 reads CASRLAGGSGELFF. The CDR3 coding sequence is TGTGCCAGCCGACTAGCGGGGGGATCCGGGGAGCTGTTTTTT.